The next 19 T cell receptor beta chains were all read from a single sample in a study of cytomegalovirus exposure and HLA in healthy donors. 13 Jbeta primers and 60 Vbeta primers were used for the PCR. The protocol was immunoSEQ multiplex PCR, while the TCRdb copy is restricted to in-frame clones and leaves out a portion. This repertoire comprises some 110,000 clones; its ten largest clones make up roughly 3.6%. The sequenced sample consisted of PBMCs. All receptors come from a man in his thirties or forties in good health and CMV-seronegative.

The V gene is TRBV7-9, the J gene TRBJ2-7; tentative D call: TRBD2 (5 bases). V was trimmed by 1 base and J by 1 base, leaving 8 bases between them. The CDR3 spans 14 residues. CDR1 SEHNR and CDR2 FQNEAQ come from the germline V gene (reference sequence). For the CDR3, the DNA is TGTGCCAGCAGCTTAGGAGGGCTGTCCTACGAGCAGTACTTC. Encoded protein: CASSLGGLSYEQYF.

This chain links TRBV5-1 with TRBJ1-2; TRBD1 matches 9 bases. This CDR3 contains 17 residues. V lost 4 bases and J lost 1; bases outside the gene matches: 11. Germline values: CDR1 SGHRS, CDR2 YFSETQ. CDR3: CASSPGTGNPGNYGYTF. DNA of the CDR3: TGCGCCAGCAGCCCAGGGACAGGGAATCCCGGTAACTATGGCTACACCTTC.

V usage is TRBV5-1 and J usage is TRBJ2-3, with unresolved D. The CDR3 has 13 residues. The germline gives CDR1 SGHRS, CDR2 YFSETQ. The germline V and J ends were trimmed by 2 bases and 5 bases, with 9 bases remaining between them. The CDR3 DNA follows: TGCGCCAGCAGCTTCACGTCACAAGATACGCAGTATTTT. This encodes CASSFTSQDTQYF.

The chain joins TRBV5-1 to TRBJ2-1; TRBD1 agrees at 8 bases. There are 15 residues in the CDR3. V lost 0 bases and J lost 5; bases outside the gene matches: 4. Per germline, CDR1 SGHRS and CDR2 YFSETQ. The CDR3 DNA reads as TGCGCCAGCAGCTTGGAGGGACAGGACAACAATGAGCAGTTCTTC. Residues: CASSLEGQDNNEQFF.

The V and J genes are TRBV6-1 and TRBJ2-1; 12 bases are shared with TRBD1. Germline CDR1 and CDR2: MNHNS and SASEGT. The length of the CDR3 is 15 residues. V gave up 7 bases and J gave up 8 bases; unmatched junction bases: 9. Here the CDR3 reads CASIRDRGRLHEQFF. The CDR3 DNA reads as TGTGCCAGCATTCGGGACAGGGGGCGACTCCATGAGCAGTTCTTC.

The rearrangement joins TRBV21-1 to TRBJ1-1; the table assigns TRBD1, which was not confirmed against the DNA. TRBV21-1 is described as a pseudogene. CDR3 length: 15 residues. For the CDR3, the DNA is TGTGCCAGCAGCAAAGTAAGGGGATGTGACACTGAAGCTTTCTTT. Amino acid sequence: CASSKVRGCDTEAFF.

The chain carries TRBV18 and TRBJ2-1; a weak D match, TRBD2 (6 bases). Germline V gene data show CDR1 as KGHSH and CDR2 as LQKENI. V was cut by 3 bases and J by 9 bases, with 18 bases left in between. The CDR3 has 15 amino acids. The DNA of the CDR3 is TGTGCCAGCTCACCGGAGGGCTCTCCAGCAGGTGAGCAGTTCTTC. Amino acid sequence: CASSPEGSPAGEQFF.

The chain has TRBV10-3 and TRBJ2-6; tentatively, D is TRBD1 (5 bases). The CDR3 contains 17 residues. The germline V gene has CDR1 ENHRY and CDR2 SYGVKD. V was trimmed by 0 bases and J by 0 bases, leaving 9 bases between them. The CDR3 reads CAISESTAPSGANVLTF. In nucleotides, the CDR3 is TGTGCCATCAGTGAGTCGACAGCACCCTCTGGGGCCAACGTCCTGACTTTC.

The rearrangement joins TRBV11-3 to TRBJ2-7, with 7 bases lining up with TRBD2. Germline V CDR1 and CDR2: SGHNT, YENEEA. Trimming took 5 bases from V and 2 from J; bases not matched to a gene: 9. The length of the CDR3 is 15 residues. CDR3 protein: CASSQGAGSTYEQYF. The CDR3 DNA reads TGTGCCAGCAGCCAAGGAGCGGGGAGTACCTACGAGCAGTACTTC.

The rearrangement joins TRBV7-2 to TRBJ1-2, with 9 nucleotides matching TRBD1. CDR1 and CDR2 from the germline V gene are SGHTA and FQGNSA. The CDR3 runs 18 residues. The J segment lost 8 bases and the V segment lost 5 bases, leaving 21 bases of the junction unmatched. This chain's CDR3 is CASSPQDRGYLSLFGYTF. CDR3 sequence (DNA): TGTGCCAGCAGCCCCCAGGACAGGGGTTACCTTTCCCTCTTCGGCTACACCTTC.

This chain joins TRBV4-1 and TRBJ2-2; D not certain. CDR3 length: 13 amino acids. CDR1 and CDR2 (germline): MGHRA, YSYEKL. V was cut by 4 bases and J by 5 bases, with 8 bases left in between. CDR3 DNA: TGCGCCAGCAGCCCCACTCGGACCGGGGAGCTGTTTTTT. This translates into CASSPTRTGELFF.

This rearrangement joins TRBV5-4 to TRBJ1-4; D not certain. Germline V CDR1 and CDR2: SGHNT, YYREEE (reference sequence). V was trimmed by 0 bases and J by 8 bases, leaving 11 bases between them. The CDR3 has 14 amino acids. The CDR3 region is CASSLESPAEKLFF. For the CDR3, the DNA is TGTGCCAGCAGCTTGGAGTCACCCGCGGAAAAACTGTTTTTT. The variable domain in full, with the rest retrieved from reference TRBV5-4 and TRBJ1-4, is ETGVTQSPTHLIKTRGQQVTLRCSSQSGHNTVSWYQQALGQGPQFIFQYYREEENGRGNFPPRFSGLQFPNYSSELNVNALELDDSALYLCASSLESPAEKLFFGSGTQLSVL.

This sequence joins TRBV4-3 and TRBJ2-7, with 8 bases fitting TRBD1. V was pared by 4 bases and J by 2 bases, with 4 bases of the junction left unmatched. This CDR3 region has 14 residues. Looked up from germline, CDR1 is LGHNA and CDR2 is YSLEER. CDR3 sequence (DNA): TGCGCCAGCAGCCCCCAACAGGGGGCCTACGAGCAGTACTTC. The encoded protein is CASSPQQGAYEQYF.

The rearrangement uses TRBV2 and TRBJ1-2, with TRBD1 matching 8 bases. Per the germline V gene, CDR1 is SNHLY and CDR2 is FYNNEI. The junction had 6 bases not matched to a gene; V was cut back by 5 bases and J by 7 bases. The CDR3 spans 13 residues. The CDR3 sequence: CASSPTGGGGYTF. CDR3 nucleotides: TGTGCCAGCAGTCCTACAGGGGGAGGTGGCTACACCTTC.

The J gene is TRBJ2-1, the V gene TRBV5-4; 10 positions match TRBD2. Germline values: CDR1 SGHNT, CDR2 YYREEE (reference sequence). The ends lost 2 bases at V and 2 bases at J; junction bases unmatched: 4. The CDR3 is 16 amino acids. The CDR3: CASSFGSGGAYNEQFF. In DNA, the CDR3 is TGTGCCAGCAGCTTCGGGAGCGGGGGGGCCTACAATGAGCAGTTCTTC.

The chain employs TRBV27 and TRBJ1-3; unclear D gene. Germline CDR1 and CDR2: MNHEY and SMNVEV (reference sequence). The ends were cut back, 6 bases at V and 0 bases at J, with 12 bases in the middle. This CDR3 has 15 residues. In DNA form, the CDR3 reads TGTGCCAGCAGCGTAATACCGGTCTCTGGAAACACCATATATTTT. This encodes CASSVIPVSGNTIYF.

The rearrangement joins TRBV5-1 to TRBJ1-1; tentatively, D is TRBD1 (5 bases). Trimming took 5 bases from V and 0 from J, leaving 17 bases between them. This CDR3 is built from 16 residues. In germline, CDR1 is SGHRS, CDR2 YFSETQ. This CDR3 is CASSLPTDSLNTEAFF. CDR3 nucleotide sequence: TGCGCCAGCAGTCTGCCCACTGACAGCCTGAACACTGAAGCTTTCTTT.

The rearrangement uses TRBV18 and TRBJ1-5; no reliable D call. Germline lookup yields CDR1 KGHSH and CDR2 LQKENI. Trimming stripped 6 bases from V and 0 bases from J, with 9 bases between. CDR3 size: 14 residues. CDR3 nucleotides: TGTGCCAGCTCCCTTGGCGGTAGCAATCAGCCCCAGCATTTT. As protein: CASSLGGSNQPQHF.

The chain links TRBV28 to TRBJ2-3; possible D gene TRBD2, 6 bases. V lost 6 bases to trimming and J lost 2 bases, with 15 bases between them. The CDR3 is 15 residues long. In germline, CDR1 is MDHEN, CDR2 SYDVKM. The CDR3 DNA sequence: TGTGCCAGCAGCCAAACCTCGGGACTCACAGATACGCAGTATTTT. Translated, it gives CASSQTSGLTDTQYF.